The 25 T cell receptor beta chains below were found in one sample sequenced in a study of response to subunit inactivated influenza vaccine. TCRdb analysed the RT-PCR reads with MiXCR anew, one entry per CDR3 protein. The table includes around 480,000 distinct CDR3 sequences, 16% detected once. The specimen was CD4+ T cells sorted from PBMCs, collected 23 months after vaccination. Every receptor here comes from a man in his fifties or sixties who received an inactivated influenza vaccine.

The V gene is TRBV4-3, the J gene TRBJ1-1; 8 nucleotides agree with TRBD1. V lost 0 bases to trimming and J lost 10 bases; unmatched junction nucleotides: 7. Germline V gene sequence: CDR1 LGHNA, CDR2 YSLEER. This CDR3 region has 14 residues. The chain's CDR3 is CASSQDQDRVGAFF. In DNA, the CDR3 is TGCGCCAGCAGCCAAGATCAGGACAGGGTGGGAGCTTTCTTT.

The sample holds a few counts of this clonotype. The V gene is TRBV6-2 or TRBV6-3, the J gene TRBJ2-2, with a possible D match to TRBD1 (5 bases). Germline CDR1 and CDR2: MNHEY and SVGEGT. This CDR3 region has 16 residues. V shed 4 bases and J shed 5 bases, with 17 bases lying between them. The CDR3 DNA follows: TGTGCCAGCAGTTGGGGCGTTAGGGCGGAGACCGGGGAGCTGTTTTTT. Translating it yields CASSWGVRAETGELFF.

This clonotype occurred a few times. The chain has TRBV6-2 or TRBV6-3 and TRBJ2-3; tentatively, D is TRBD2 (6 bases). Germline V gene data show CDR1 as MNHEY and CDR2 as SVGEGT. Between the trimmed V and J ends, which lost 5 bases and 6 bases, there was a span of 18 bases. The CDR3 runs to 15 residues. The DNA for the CDR3 is TGTGCCAGCAGTCCCCTCCCGGGAGTTGGTGATACGCAGTATTTT. Protein sequence: CASSPLPGVGDTQYF.

V and J are TRBV12-3 or TRBV12-4 and TRBJ2-3; no reliable D call. V was cut by 3 bases and J by 12 bases, with 13 bases left in between. The CDR3 totals 12 residues. CDR3 amino acids: CASSLTFHVQYF. The DNA of the CDR3 is TGTGCCAGCAGTTTGACGTTCCATGTACAGTATTTT.

This clonotype has only a few counts. The rearrangement links TRBV27 to TRBJ1-5; 10 bases align to TRBD1. The V gene's germline CDR1 is MNHEY and CDR2 SMNVEV (reference sequence). The V segment lost 4 bases and the J segment 3 bases; nucleotides outside the gene matches: 9. The CDR3 contains 17 residues. CDR3 sequence reads: CASSSWGGQGINQPQHF. The CDR3 bases are TGTGCCAGCAGTTCCTGGGGGGGACAGGGGATCAATCAGCCCCAGCATTTT.

A remark on this clonotype: One end of the junction does not line up with germline, which may come from a read error. The chain is built from TRBV29-1 and TRBJ1-2; tentatively, D is TRBD1 (6 bases). The CDR3 has 14 residues. In germline, CDR1 is SQVTM, CDR2 ANQGSEA. The DNA of the CDR3 is TGCAGCGTTGGAGGTGGGGGCGCCGACTATGGCTGCACCTTC. Translation gives CSVGGGGADYGCTF.

This clonotype was seen a handful of times. V is TRBV27 and J is TRBJ2-7; tentatively, D is TRBD1 (5 bases). This CDR3 is built from 13 residues. Trimming shortened V by 6 bases and J by 5 bases, and 14 bases separated the two germline ends. Germline-derived CDR1 and CDR2 are MNHEY and SMNVEV (reference sequence). CDR3 DNA sequence: TGTGCCAGCAGGACAGTTAGGAAGAACGAGCAGTACTTC. It encodes CASRTVRKNEQYF.

This clonotype was seen a handful of times. The rearrangement uses TRBV5-1 and TRBJ1-1; D not resolved. V was pared by 0 bases and J by 1 base, with 10 bases between. The CDR3 is 15 residues long. Germline CDR1 SGHRS, CDR2 YFSETQ. The CDR3 protein is CASSLEVAGNTEAFF. For the CDR3, the DNA is TGCGCCAGCAGCTTGGAGGTAGCAGGGAACACTGAAGCTTTCTTT.

This chain uses TRBV12-3 or TRBV12-4 with TRBJ1-1; possibly TRBD1 for D (5 bases). Trimming removed 6 bases from V and 4 bases from J, with 15 bases in between. CDR3 length: 14 amino acids. The CDR3 nucleotides read TGTGCCAGCAGGTTGGGCTCCGGGGGCACTGAAGCTTTCTTT. It codes for CASRLGSGGTEAFF.

This clonotype has more than one count but fewer than ten. The V call is TRBV7-2, the J call TRBJ2-1; TRBD2 matches 9 bases. The CDR3 runs to 13 residues. V dropped 3 bases and J dropped 11; count of bases not matched to a gene: 5. Per germline, CDR1 SGHTA and CDR2 FQGNSA. CDR3 region: CASSFGASGKQFF. DNA for the CDR3: TGTGCCAGCAGCTTTGGGGCTAGCGGGAAGCAGTTCTTC.

This chain uses TRBV14 with TRBJ2-3; D perhaps matches TRBD2 (5 bases). V was shortened by 3 bases and J by 7 bases, with 11 bases between the two germline ends. CDR1 and CDR2 (germline): SGHDN, FVKESK. The length of the CDR3 is 13 residues. This CDR3 is CASSQGRLNTQYF. The CDR3 DNA is TGTGCCAGCAGCCAGGGGAGACTTAATACGCAGTATTTT. Filled out from reference TRBV14 and TRBJ2-3, the complete variable domain reads EAGVTQFPSHSVIEKGQTVTLRCDPISGHDNLYWYRRVMGKEIKFLLHFVKESKQDESGMPNNRFLAERTGGTYSTLKVQPAELEDSGVYFCASSQGRLNTQYFGPGTRLTVL.

The rearrangement joins TRBV6-2 or TRBV6-3 to TRBJ1-5, with 11 bases aligning to TRBD1. Germline values: CDR1 MNHEY, CDR2 SVGEGT. There are 20 residues in the CDR3. J lost 3 bases, V lost 2 bases, and 15 bases had no gene match. CDR3 nucleotides: TGTGCCAGCAGTTACCCTACTAAGGACAGGGGGCGTAGGGACAATCAGCCCCAGCATTTT. The encoded protein is CASSYPTKDRGRRDNQPQHF.

This clonotype was counted at least ten times. The chain uses TRBV5-1 and TRBJ2-6; no firm D call. The V gene's germline CDR1 is SGHRS and CDR2 YFSETQ. V dropped 0 bases and J dropped 2 bases, with 3 bases sitting between them. This CDR3 contains 14 residues. DNA for the CDR3: TGCGCCAGCAGCTTGGGAACTGGGGCCAACGTCCTGACTTTC. It codes for CASSLGTGANVLTF.

This clonotype appeared a few times. The chain carries TRBV20-1 and TRBJ2-1; D is undetermined. The V end lost 5 bases, the J end lost 9 bases, and 17 bases lay between the germline ends. The germline gives CDR1 DFQATT, CDR2 SNEGSKA (reference sequence). There are 13 residues in the CDR3. In nucleotides, the CDR3 is TGCAGTGCTCATCCGACTTCGGCGAGTGAGCAGTTCTTC. Protein: CSAHPTSASEQFF.

This clonotype has a count of ten or more. V is TRBV7-2 and J is TRBJ1-5; D remains ambiguous. The V and J ends lost 0 bases and 7 bases respectively, with 10 bases between them. Germline CDR1 and CDR2: SGHTA and FQGNSA. This CDR3 region has 14 residues. In DNA, the CDR3 is TGTGCCAGCAGCTTAGCTAGGGTAGCGCAGCCCCAGCATTTT. Translated: CASSLARVAQPQHF.

The gene calls are TRBV28 and TRBJ2-2, with 7 bases identical to TRBD1. Germline lookup yields CDR1 MDHEN and CDR2 SYDVKM. Trimming took 5 bases from V and 2 from J; bases not matched to a gene: 8. This CDR3 has 16 amino acids. CDR3 protein: CASSAPGQSNTGELFF. In nucleotides, the CDR3 is TGTGCCAGCAGTGCTCCGGGACAGAGCAACACCGGGGAGCTGTTTTTT.

This rearrangement joins TRBV14 to TRBJ2-1; D is unresolved. There are 15 residues in the CDR3. Between the trimmed V and J ends, which lost 2 bases and 3 bases, there was a span of 11 bases. The germline gives CDR1 SGHDN, CDR2 FVKESK. CDR3 sequence reads: CASSQFNARYNEQFF. The CDR3 DNA sequence: TGTGCCAGCAGCCAATTCAATGCGCGCTACAATGAGCAGTTCTTC.

V is TRBV5-5 and J is TRBJ2-2, with 7 bases fitting TRBD2. The germline V gene encodes CDR1 SGHKS and CDR2 YYEKEE (reference sequence). V trimming: 6 bases; J trimming: 4 bases; junction bases outside the gene matches: 15. This CDR3 region has 17 residues. The CDR3 loop is CASTRTVLTSSTGELFF. CDR3 DNA: TGTGCCAGCACCCGAACGGTTTTGACTAGCAGCACCGGGGAGCTGTTTTTT.

This clonotype was seen only a few times. J is TRBJ1-1 and V is TRBV12-3 or TRBV12-4, with D uncertain. The CDR3 has 15 residues. Trimming cost V 7 bases and J 1 base, with 16 bases left between them. Here the CDR3 DNA reads TGTGCCAGCACCCCCCCCGGGCGGAGGAACACTGAAGCTTTCTTT. This translates into CASTPPGRRNTEAFF.

The chain recombines TRBV20-1 with TRBJ2-7, with D unresolved. The CDR3 is made up of 13 amino acids. Looked up from germline, CDR1 is DFQATT and CDR2 is SNEGSKA (reference sequence). V shed 1 base and J shed 3 bases, with 10 bases lying between them. This CDR3 is CSARVWQIYEQYF. The CDR3 coding sequence is TGCAGTGCTAGAGTCTGGCAGATCTACGAGCAGTACTTC.

This clonotype has more than one count but fewer than ten. The V call is TRBV5-1, the J call TRBJ1-2, with 11 nucleotides matching TRBD1. With V trimmed by 5 bases and J by 6 bases, 3 bases remained unmatched. The CDR3 is made up of 13 amino acids. CDR1 and CDR2 from the germline V gene are SGHRS and YFSETQ. CDR3 in DNA: TGCGCCAGCAGTTCGGACAGGGGGCATGGCTACACCTTC. It is translated as CASSSDRGHGYTF.

A few counts support this clonotype. The chain combines TRBV9 with TRBJ2-3; 9 bases fit TRBD2. J was trimmed by 5 bases and V by 3 bases; bases with no gene match: 4. This CDR3 region has 14 residues. Germline-derived CDR1 and CDR2 are SGDLS and YYNGEE. This CDR3 is CASSGLAARDTQYF. CDR3 DNA: TGTGCCAGCAGCGGACTAGCGGCGCGAGATACGCAGTATTTT.

This clonotype has a count of ten or more. The V call is TRBV28, the J call TRBJ2-7; 9 positions match TRBD1. The germline gives CDR1 MDHEN, CDR2 SYDVKM. This CDR3 has 16 residues. J was trimmed by 4 bases and V by 2 bases; bases with no gene match: 9. Written as DNA, the CDR3 is TGTGCCAGCAGTTTAAGGACAGGGGAGGTCCTTTACGAGCAGTACTTC. Its protein is CASSLRTGEVLYEQYF.

This chain links TRBV18 with TRBJ2-3, with unresolved D. The length of the CDR3 is 13 residues. The germline V and J ends were trimmed by 0 bases and 4 bases, with 5 bases remaining between them. CDR1 and CDR2 from the germline V gene are KGHSH and LQKENI. CDR3 in amino acids: CASSPPGSDTQYF. Written as DNA, the CDR3 is TGTGCCAGCTCACCACCAGGTTCAGATACGCAGTATTTT.

The CDR3: CASGKEGTTDTQYF. CDR3 coding DNA: TGTGCCAGCGGAAAGGAGGGAACCACAGATACGCAGTATTTT. This rearrangement joins TRBV7-9 to TRBJ2-3; possible D gene TRBD2, 6 bases. Germline lookup yields CDR1 SEHNR and CDR2 FQNEAQ (reference sequence). CDR3 length: 14 amino acids. V shed 8 bases and J shed 2 bases, with 14 bases lying between them.